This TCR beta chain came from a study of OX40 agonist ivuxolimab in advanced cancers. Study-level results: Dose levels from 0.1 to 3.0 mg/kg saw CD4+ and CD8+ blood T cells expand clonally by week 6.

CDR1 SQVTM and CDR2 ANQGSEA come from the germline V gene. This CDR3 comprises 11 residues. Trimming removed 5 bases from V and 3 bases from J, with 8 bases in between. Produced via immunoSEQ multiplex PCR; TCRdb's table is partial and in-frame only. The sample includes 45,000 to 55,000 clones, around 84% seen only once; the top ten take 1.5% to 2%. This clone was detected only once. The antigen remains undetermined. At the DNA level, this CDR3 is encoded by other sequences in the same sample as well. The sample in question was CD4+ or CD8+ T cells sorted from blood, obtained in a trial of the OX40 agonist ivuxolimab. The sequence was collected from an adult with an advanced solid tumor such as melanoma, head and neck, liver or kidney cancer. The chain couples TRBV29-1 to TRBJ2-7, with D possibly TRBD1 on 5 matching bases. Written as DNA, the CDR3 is TGCAGCGTTTCCGACAGCTACGAGCAGTACTTC. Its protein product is CSVSDSYEQYF.